This T cell receptor (beta chain) was documented in a study of regulatory T cells in long-lasting Graves disease. Study-level information: Duration of antithyroid drug therapy among newly diagnosed Graves' patients was under 3 months.

Time point in this sample: newly diagnosed GD, antithyroid drugs for less than 3 months. Extracted RNA from PBMCs served as the source of the TCR library. Patients with Graves' disease were diagnosed by American Thyroid Association guidelines. Germline V gives CDR1 SGHVS, CDR2 FNYEAQ. The CDR3 is 16 residues long. Trimming removed 5 bases from V and 2 bases from J; junction bases left unmatched: 8. Researchers made TCR beta libraries by using iRepertoire HTBI primers and running Arm-PCR on CDR3 regions. MiXCR, applied by TCRdb to the multiplex PCR reads, yields one record per CDR3 protein. This sample has about 440,000 distinct CDR3 sequences; approximately 15% occur once, and the top ten carry 16%. This sample also belongs to another study, concerning T cells in Graves' hyperthyroidism and ophthalmopathy. This second study says: First-round RT-PCR targeting the TCR CDR3 was performed with the HTBI primer set. Most thyroid clonotypes that were expanded above 0.001 also turned up in blood.

Sequences were derived from peripheral blood mononuclear cells (PBMCs), sampled at new diagnosis, from a patient treated with antithyroid drugs. The clonotype originates from a woman aged 30 to 39 with Graves disease. This chain connects TRBV7-6 to TRBJ1-4; 7 bases agree with TRBD1. The CDR3 DNA sequence: TGTGCCAGCAGCCTACAGCCGGGACAGACTAATGAAAAACTGTTTTTT. Residues: CASSLQPGQTNEKLFF. Full variable domain (rest looked up from reference TRBV7-6 and TRBJ1-4): GAGVSQSPRYKVTKRGQDVALRCDPISGHVSLYWYRQALGQGPEFLTYFNYEAQQDKSGLPNDRFSAERPEGSISTLTIQRTEQRDSAMYRCASSLQPGQTNEKLFFGSGTQLSVL.